The 18 T cell receptor beta chains reported below all come from one sample, sequenced in a study of monozygotic twins with inflammatory bowel disease. TCRdb re-called the 5' RACE reads and gives one entry per CDR3 protein, without DNA. Its table lists around 150,000 distinct CDR3 sequences. Sequencing input: blood. The origin of the receptors is a human donor with ulcerative colitis or Crohn's disease, or a healthy co-twin of an affected twin (not recorded which).

The V gene is TRBV6-4, the J gene TRBJ1-1; the D call from TCRdb, TRBD1, cannot be confirmed without DNA. The germline V gene has CDR1 MRHNA and CDR2 SNTAGT. This CDR3 comprises 19 residues. CDR3 sequence: CASSTLPLSPGQLNTEAFF.

The chain links TRBV6-1 to TRBJ2-7; the D call from TCRdb, TRBD1, cannot be confirmed without DNA. Germline loops: CDR1 MNHNS, CDR2 SASEGT. The CDR3 covers 15 residues. CDR3 sequence reads: CASTPSLLSSYEQYF.

V is TRBV7-9 and J is TRBJ1-1; TCRdb reports TRBD1, a call that lacks DNA to check it against. Germline V gives CDR1 SEHNR, CDR2 FQNEAQ (reference sequence). This CDR3 comprises 16 residues. The CDR3 spells CASSNRGTLGNTEAFF.

This rearrangement joins TRBV18 to TRBJ2-3; TCRdb designates TRBD2, a call that cannot be tested without DNA. The germline V gene has CDR1 KGHSH and CDR2 LQKENI. The length of the CDR3 is 14 residues. CDR3: CATGLAGVRDTQYF.

The chain links TRBV7-3 to TRBJ2-7; the TCRdb D gene call, TRBD1, has no DNA to confirm it. The germline CDR1 and CDR2 sequences are SGHTA and FQGTGA. The CDR3 consists of 15 residues. CDR3 loop: CASSWPGQGAYEQYF.

The chain links TRBV7-9 to TRBJ2-3; there is no DNA to check the TCRdb D call of TRBD2. Germline assignment: CDR1 SEHNR and CDR2 FQNEAQ (reference sequence). The CDR3 is 16 amino acids. This CDR3 reads CASSFRLAGGGDTQYF.

The CDR3 spells CSARSIFRGRIYNEQFF. The chain joins TRBV20-1 to TRBJ2-1; the D call from TCRdb, TRBD2, cannot be confirmed without DNA. The V gene's germline CDR1 is DFQATT and CDR2 SNEGSKA (reference sequence). CDR3 length: 17 amino acids.

The chain is built from TRBV29-1 and TRBJ1-1; TCRdb picks TRBD1, but there is no DNA to check that call. Germline V lookup: CDR1 SQVTM, CDR2 ANQGSEA. The length of the CDR3 is 14 residues. The CDR3 loop is CSVESARGATEAFF. The full variable domain, in which reference TRBV29-1 and TRBJ1-1 provide the parts outside the CDR3, is SAVISQKPSRDICQRGTSLTIQCQVDSQVTMMFWYRQQPGQSLTLIATANQGSEATYESGFVIDKFPISRPNLTFSTLTVSNMSPEDSSIYLCSVESARGATEAFFGQGTRLTVV.

V and J are TRBV5-1 and TRBJ2-2; TCRdb returns TRBD1, unconfirmable since there is no DNA. Germline V gene lookup returns CDR1 SGHRS and CDR2 YFSETQ. This CDR3 has 15 residues. The CDR3 sequence is CASSYHRGDTGELFF.

The CDR3 reads CASSSGLTGGTEGYTF. The chain links TRBV5-1 to TRBJ1-2; without DNA, the TCRdb call of TRBD1 cannot be checked. The CDR3 contains 16 residues. Germline V lookup: CDR1 SGHRS, CDR2 YFSETQ.

The rearrangement joins TRBV7-8 to TRBJ1-2; there is no DNA to check the TCRdb D call of TRBD1. Germline V lookup: CDR1 SGHVS, CDR2 FQNEAQ. The CDR3 is 13 residues long. The chain's CDR3 is CASSLPGSGGYTF.

This chain joins TRBV20-1 and TRBJ1-5. Germline V gives CDR1 DFQATT, CDR2 SNEGSKA (reference sequence). This CDR3 has 17 residues. The CDR3 spells CSARDPDNSPSNQPQHF.

The V call is TRBV7-2, the J call TRBJ1-3; the TCRdb D gene call, TRBD1, has no DNA to confirm it. The CDR3 totals 14 residues. Germline-derived CDR1 and CDR2 are SGHTA and FQGNSA. CDR3 protein: CASSPSGGGNTIYF.

The V call is TRBV18, the J call TRBJ2-7. The germline CDR1 and CDR2 sequences are KGHSH and LQKENI. The length of the CDR3 is 13 residues. CDR3 amino acids: CASSWGTQDEQYF.

The chain carries TRBV5-1 and TRBJ2-1; the D call of TRBD2 rests on TCRdb alone, since no DNA is present to check it. There are 15 residues in the CDR3. The germline V gene encodes CDR1 SGHRS and CDR2 YFSETQ. The CDR3 sequence: CASSLLSSEGNEQFF.

CDR3 residues: CASSLGPTGANVLTF. The rearrangement links TRBV28 to TRBJ2-6; TCRdb calls TRBD2, which cannot be checked without DNA. CDR3 length equals 15 residues. Per germline, CDR1 MDHEN and CDR2 SYDVKM.

The chain recombines TRBV12-3 or TRBV12-4 with TRBJ1-1; TCRdb proposes TRBD1, but this gene call is untestable without DNA. CDR3 length: 14 amino acids. CDR3 protein: CASTDRGGFAEAFF.

The chain links TRBV19 to TRBJ1-2; TCRdb reports TRBD1, a call that lacks DNA to check it against. Germline loops: CDR1 LNHDA, CDR2 SQIVND (reference sequence). CDR3 length: 13 residues. CDR3 loop: CASSILDKRGYTF.